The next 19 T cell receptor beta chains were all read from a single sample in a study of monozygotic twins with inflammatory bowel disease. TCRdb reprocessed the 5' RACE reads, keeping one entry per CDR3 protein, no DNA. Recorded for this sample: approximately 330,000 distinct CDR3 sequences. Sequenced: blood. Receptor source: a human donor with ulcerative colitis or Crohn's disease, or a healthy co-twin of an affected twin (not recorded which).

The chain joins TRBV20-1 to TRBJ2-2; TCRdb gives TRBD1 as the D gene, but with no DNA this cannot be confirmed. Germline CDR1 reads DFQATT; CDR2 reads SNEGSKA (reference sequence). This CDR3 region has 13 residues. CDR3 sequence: CGGGGGRTGELFF.

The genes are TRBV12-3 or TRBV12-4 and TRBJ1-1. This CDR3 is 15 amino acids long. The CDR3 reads CASSLRSRVNTEAFF.

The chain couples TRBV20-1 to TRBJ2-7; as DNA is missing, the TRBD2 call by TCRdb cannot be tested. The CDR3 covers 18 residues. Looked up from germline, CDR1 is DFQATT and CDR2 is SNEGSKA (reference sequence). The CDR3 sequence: CSASLYRIPGLASDEQYF.

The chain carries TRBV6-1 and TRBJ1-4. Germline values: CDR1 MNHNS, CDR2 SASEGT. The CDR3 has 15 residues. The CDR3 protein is CASRRGRSPNEKLFF.

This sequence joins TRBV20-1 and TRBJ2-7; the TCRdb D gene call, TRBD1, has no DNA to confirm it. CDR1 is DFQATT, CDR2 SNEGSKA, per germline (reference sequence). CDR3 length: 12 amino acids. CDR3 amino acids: CSARDDSYEQYF.

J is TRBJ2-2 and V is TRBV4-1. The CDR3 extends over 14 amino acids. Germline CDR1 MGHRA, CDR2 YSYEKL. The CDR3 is CASSPRVTTGELFF.

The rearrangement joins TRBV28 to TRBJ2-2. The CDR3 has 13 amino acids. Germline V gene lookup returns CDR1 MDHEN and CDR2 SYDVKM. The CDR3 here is CASGLEVTGELFF. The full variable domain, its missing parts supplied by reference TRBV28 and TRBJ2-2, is DVKVTQSSRYLVKRTGEKVFLECVQDMDHENMFWYRQDPGLGLRLIYFSYDVKMKEKGDIPEGYSVSREKKERFSLILESASTNQTSMYLCASGLEVTGELFFGEGSRLTVL.

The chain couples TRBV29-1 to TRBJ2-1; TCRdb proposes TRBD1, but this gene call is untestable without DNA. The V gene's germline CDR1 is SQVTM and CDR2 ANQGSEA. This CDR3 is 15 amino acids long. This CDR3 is CSVDPKGAGYNEQFF.

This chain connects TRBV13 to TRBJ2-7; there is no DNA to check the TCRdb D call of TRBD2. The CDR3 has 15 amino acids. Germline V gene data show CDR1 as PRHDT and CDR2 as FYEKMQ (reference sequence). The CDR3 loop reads CASSLPTSGAYEQYF.

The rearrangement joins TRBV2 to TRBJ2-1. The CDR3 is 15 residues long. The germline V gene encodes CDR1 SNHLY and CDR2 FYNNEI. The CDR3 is CASSELGSSYNEQFF.

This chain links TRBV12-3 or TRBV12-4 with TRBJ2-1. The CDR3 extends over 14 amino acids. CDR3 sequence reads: CASRISGSYNEQFF.

CDR3 in amino acids: CASSLSGLRTDTQYF. V usage is TRBV5-1 and J usage is TRBJ2-3. The CDR3 covers 15 residues. The germline V gene has CDR1 SGHRS and CDR2 YFSETQ.

The CDR3 loop is CASSVTEDTQYF. This chain links TRBV5-6 with TRBJ2-3. CDR1 and CDR2 from the germline V gene are SGHDT and YYEEEE. The CDR3 is made up of 12 amino acids.

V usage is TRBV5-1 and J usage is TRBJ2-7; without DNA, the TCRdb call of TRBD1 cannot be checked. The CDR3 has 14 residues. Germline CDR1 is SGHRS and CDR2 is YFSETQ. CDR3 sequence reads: CASRQKQGSYEQYF.

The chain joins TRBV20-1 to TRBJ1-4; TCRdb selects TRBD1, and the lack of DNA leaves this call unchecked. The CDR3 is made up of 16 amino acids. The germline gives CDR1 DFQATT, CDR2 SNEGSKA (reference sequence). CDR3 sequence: CSARVLGGRINEKLFF.

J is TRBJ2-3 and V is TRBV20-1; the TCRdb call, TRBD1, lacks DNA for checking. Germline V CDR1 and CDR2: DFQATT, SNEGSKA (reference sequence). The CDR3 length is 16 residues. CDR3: CSAREDEITGTDTQYF.

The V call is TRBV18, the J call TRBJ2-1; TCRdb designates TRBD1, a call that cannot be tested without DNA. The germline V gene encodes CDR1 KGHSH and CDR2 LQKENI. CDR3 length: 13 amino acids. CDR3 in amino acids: CASSPLRGNEQFF.

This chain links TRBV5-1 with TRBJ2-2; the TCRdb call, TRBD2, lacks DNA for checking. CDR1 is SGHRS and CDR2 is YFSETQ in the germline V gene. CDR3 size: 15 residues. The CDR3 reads CASSLEVASTGELFF.

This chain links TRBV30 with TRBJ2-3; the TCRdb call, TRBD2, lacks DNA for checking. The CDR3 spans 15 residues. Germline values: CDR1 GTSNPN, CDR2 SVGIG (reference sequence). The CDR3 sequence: CAWGLLAYSTDTQYF.